The TCR beta chain under discussion was sequenced for a study of T cell clonotyping in hematopoietic cell transplantation. Per germline, CDR1 SQVTM and CDR2 ANQGSEA. V lost 6 bases and J 0 bases, leaving 17 bases between the germline ends. CDR3 size: 15 residues. Recipient blood drawn about 28 days pretransplant and days 30, 100, 180 after. About this clone: Its antigen is not known.

Whole-study results and caveats: Pathologically expanded recipient clonotypes increased progressively from day 30 to day 180 as diversity fell. Higher Inverse Simpson Index values in graft donor and pretransplant recipient predicted broader posttransplant TCR diversity.

Profiled with immunoSEQ multiplex PCR; TCRdb holds only in-frame clones, not every one. This table has fewer than 2,000 clones, roughly nine tenths appearing once. The origin of this receptor is a female patient aged 50-60 years who had an allogeneic stem cell transplant from a related donor, so the T cells may come from the graft donor. Some clones in this sample may be carry-over from other donors' samples. The gene calls are TRBV29-1 and TRBJ1-1, with D tentatively TRBD1 (5 bases). The input for sequencing was peripheral blood mononuclear cells, taken 30 days after allogeneic stem cell transplant. The CDR3 protein is CSVSGGWGMNTEAFF. CDR3 nucleotides: TGCAGCGTCAGCGGGGGGTGGGGGATGAACACTGAAGCTTTCTTT.